The rows below give T cell receptor beta chains drawn from one sample of a study of somatic mutations in cytotoxic T cells in rheumatoid arthritis. The protocol was immunoSEQ multiplex PCR, while the TCRdb copy is restricted to in-frame clones and leaves out a portion. The repertoire holds tens of thousands of clones, with approximately 84% as singletons. The specimen sequenced was CD8+ T cells sorted from blood. These TCRs come from an adult with rheumatoid arthritis. The CDR3 runs from the conserved cysteine through the conserved F or W. The D gene is left open where the match is weak.

d_call	v_call	j_call	cdr3_aa
TRBD1	TRBV9	TRBJ2-7	CARIDRGYEQYF
NA	TRBV19	TRBJ2-3	CASSISSVSGLLDTQYF
NA	TRBV4-2	TRBJ2-7	CASSLYDSYEQYF
NA	TRBV29-1	TRBJ2-2	CSVEDPGELFF
TRBD1	TRBV4-2	TRBJ1-2	CASSPVQTGDDYGYTF
NA	TRBV9	TRBJ1-1	CASSVDPRSPNTEAFF
NA	TRBV6-1	TRBJ2-7	CASSEGVSFNPYEQYF
NA	TRBV7-6	TRBJ1-2	CASKEAPGHYGYTF
TRBD1	TRBV5-6	TRBJ2-1	CASRNRQGAIYEQFF
NA	TRBV29-1	TRBJ1-3	CSVEIQGFAPTPGNTIYF
TRBD1	TRBV28	TRBJ1-4	CASSSGTGHEKLFF
NA	TRBV10-3	TRBJ1-1	CAISESLGINTEAFF
NA	TRBV28	TRBJ1-1	CASSLLSLSTEAFF
NA	TRBV15	TRBJ1-2	CATSRALRVPLSGYGYTF
NA	TRBV25-1	TRBJ2-1	CASSDLTSSYNEQFF
NA	TRBV28	TRBJ2-2	CASSIESELFF
NA	TRBV10-3	TRBJ1-2	CAISDGGGGRGYTF
NA	TRBV5-1	TRBJ1-2	CASSTDLGGYTF
NA	TRBV19	TRBJ1-1	CASSPEMNTEAFF
NA	TRBV6-1	TRBJ2-7	CASSGGEQYF
NA	TRBV28	TRBJ1-1	CASSLKGTEAFF
NA	TRBV11-2	TRBJ2-1	CASSSPVSSPSYNEQFF